The 7 T cell receptor gamma chains below were found in one sample sequenced in a study of Vδ1+ human thymocytes. Study-wide points: Highly polyclonal TRG and TRD repertoires with Gaussian CDR3 length distributions appeared in thymus.

Sequences come from RNA converted to cDNA by reverse transcription. The CDR3 regions were amplified by multiplex PCR from V-gene primers to a constant-region primer. TCRdb reapplied CATT to the multiplex PCR reads. The sample records approximately 25,000 gamma-chain clones, about a fifth being singletons. Antigens of these TCRs are unknown. Sequences were obtained from Vdelta1+ gamma-delta thymocytes from the thymus. This sample's subset: FACS-sorted CD3+ TCRalphabeta- TCRVdelta1+ TCRVdelta2- thymocytes. The receptors were gathered from a boy under three years old who had congenital heart surgery.

This clone appeared a few times. The chain has TRGV3 and TRGJ1 or TRGJ2. The CDR3 extends over 14 amino acids. V shed 2 bases, J shed 4 bases, and the junction held 8 bases outside the gene matches. Germline V gene data show CDR1 as VTNTFY and CDR2 as YDVSTARD (reference sequence). As DNA, the CDR3 is TGTGCCACCTGGGACAACCCCTGGTATTATAAGAAACTCTTT. The encoded protein is CATWDNPWYYKKLF.

The rearrangement joins TRGV9 to TRGJ1 or TRGJ2. In germline, CDR1 is GITISATS, CDR2 ISYDGTV (reference sequence). The CDR3 has 12 residues. The trim removed 6 bases at V and 6 bases at J, leaving 8 bases unmatched. The CDR3 loop is CALWKGSYKKLF. The CDR3 nucleotides read TGTGCCTTGTGGAAGGGGAGTTATAAGAAACTCTTT.

The table lists this clone with a few counts. The V call is TRGV3, the J call TRGJ1 or TRGJ2. The germline gives CDR1 VTNTFY, CDR2 YDVSTARD (reference sequence). CDR3 length equals 12 residues. Germline trimming cut 0 bases from V and 11 bases from J; bases unmatched to any gene: 7. Here the CDR3 reads CATWDRPRQKLF. The CDR3 DNA reads TGTGCCACCTGGGACAGGCCCCGACAGAAACTCTTT.

This clone has a handful of counts. The genes are TRGV8 and TRGJ1 or TRGJ2. The trim removed 1 base at V and 6 bases at J, leaving 6 bases unmatched. CDR1 is VENAVY, CDR2 YDSYNSRV, per germline. The CDR3 has 13 residues. CDR3 sequence (DNA): TGTGCCACCTGGGATAGTTCGTGTTATAAGAAACTCTTT. It specifies CATWDSSCYKKLF.

The genes are TRGV9 and TRGJ1 or TRGJ2. J gave up 7 bases and V 3 bases, and 9 bases lay outside the gene matches. Germline V gene data show CDR1 as GITISATS and CDR2 as ISYDGTV (reference sequence). The CDR3 is 13 residues long. CDR3 DNA sequence: TGTGCCTTGTGGGAGCCTAAAACATATAAGAAACTCTTT. Protein: CALWEPKTYKKLF.

The rearrangement joins TRGV9 to TRGJP1. V lost 0 bases, J lost 1 base, and 2 bases stayed unmatched. The CDR3 has 15 amino acids. The germline V gene has CDR1 GITISATS and CDR2 ISYDGTV (reference sequence). CDR3 loop: CALWEVFTTGWFKIF. The CDR3 nucleotides read TGTGCCTTGTGGGAGGTGTTTACCACTGGTTGGTTCAAGATATTT.

The genes are TRGV2 and TRGJ1 or TRGJ2. CDR1 and CDR2 (germline): EGSNGY, YDSYNSKV. The CDR3 is 12 amino acids. The ends lost 1 base at V and 11 bases at J; junction bases unmatched: 8. This chain's CDR3 is CATWDGRGEKLF. In DNA, the CDR3 is TGTGCCACCTGGGACGGCCGTGGGGAGAAACTCTTT.